Detailed here is one TCR beta chain. Its antigen is not yet known. No base qualities exist here, and no much larger clone lies one base off it. This entry belongs to a study of T cell responses to AZD1222 COVID-19 vaccine listed by TCRdb under 2021. Context from the whole study: TCR sequencing covered 233 trial participants: 207 given two doses of AZD1222 and 26 given two doses of MenACWY control vaccine. Trial participants were enrolled by age into subgroups of 18-55, 56-69 and 70-plus years, and 148, 28 and 57 TCR-sequenced participants, respectively, were included in these subgroups.

V is cut by 1 base and J by 2 bases, and the space between the germline ends is 13 bases. For CDR1 and CDR2, the germline V gene lists SGHRS and YFSETQ. CDR3 length: 15 amino acids, cysteine to phenylalanine. Here the CDR3 DNA is all that survives: 45 bases in frame from base 1. This specimen's time point label, per the study, means: about 28 days (+/-7) after the second vaccine dose. AZD1222 recipients given second doses at about 4 weeks or at about 12 weeks were pooled, since spike-specific TCR depth and breadth were not found to differ between the two schedules. Vaccinee samples were obtained from the UK trials COV001 and COV002, which included a single-blind randomized controlled phase 2/3 trial of AZD1222 (ChAdOx1 nCoV-19) in healthy adults. Trial participant PBMC samples were collected at day 0 and day 28 after the second dose for TCRbeta chain sequencing. Beyond this particular receptor, the publication reports: The whole spike protein was spanned by vaccine-associated CD4 TCRs, and dominant responses were seen in regions 160-218 and 743-854. In the small 56-69-year group, the increase in depth fell short of significance, most likely because of low power. Reportedly, close to half of the unique spike-specific TCRs recognized epitopes lying outside the regions that are mutated in the B.1.351 and B.1.1.7 variants. Only a handful of AZD1222 recipients were SARS-CoV-2 seropositive at baseline, limiting conclusions about previously exposed vaccinees. No day 14 peak-response samples were available, so repertoires were characterized only after the peak T cell response. Most participants were white British and females outnumbered males, and the authors suggested that clonal diversity may have been underestimated. A significant rise in spike-specific TCR breadth and depth was observed after two AZD1222 doses relative to day 0 and relative to MenACWY recipients.

The CDR3 regions of human TCRbeta chains were subjected to immunosequencing. From the authors' description of their analysis: Repertoire TCRs were matched against a reference library of SARS-CoV-2-specific TCRs generated with the MIRA antigen-specificity platform. Breadth meant the fraction of unique TCRs that were SARS-CoV-2-associated, whereas depth meant the fraction of total T cells that were SARS-CoV-2-associated. Using the MIRA data, each spike-specific TCR was mapped to the spike region that the TCR reacts to and placed in a CD4 or CD8 class. Log10-transformed breadth and depth values were compared by one-way ANOVA with Sidak's multiple comparisons tests. The immuneACCESS repertoire file appears here via TCRdb, limited to in-frame rearrangements. These files lack a portion of the clones; in checked studies, under half of the deficit traces to unresolved V genes, and the cause of the others is not known. The DNA gave D and trimming, while V, J and clone size come from that table. For this sample the table gives fewer than 130,000 clones, of which more than 90% were detected only once. The ten most abundant clones make up roughly 2.7% of the sample.

This sequence was found in an adult who received the AZD1222 COVID-19 vaccine. Rearrangement joined TRBV5-1 to TRBJ2-7; the D segment cannot be called with confidence. This specimen was peripheral blood, taken 28 days after the second AZD1222 dose. The CDR3 here reads CASSLPGQATYEQYF. The DNA sequence follows: TGCGCCAGCAGCTTGCCTGGGCAAGCAACCTACGAGCAGTACTTC. Where the CDR3 stops, the reference TRBV5-1 and TRBJ2-7 genes take over; the full variable domain is KAGVTQTPRYLIKTRGQQVTLSCSPISGHRSVSWYQQTPGQGLQFLFEYFSETQRNKGNFPGRFSGRQFSNSRSEMNVSTLELGDSALYLCASSLPGQATYEQYFGPGTRLTVT.